This T cell receptor beta chain was documented in a study of molecular identifiers for immune sequencing clone quantification. The CDR3 is 15 amino acids. Looked up from germline, CDR1 is SEHNR and CDR2 is FQNEAQ (reference sequence). With 3 bases removed from V and 2 bases from J, the gap between germline ends came to 14 bases. TCRdb passed the PCR reads through MiXCR, listing each CDR3 protein once. Among a few hundred thousand distinct CDR3 sequences listed, approximately 25% were seen once. CD8+CD4-CCR7+CD45RA+ sorting gave the naive CD8 T cells. This receptor was taken from a human donor in good health. Some libraries in this study had Jurkat cell RNA spiked in. Sequencing was performed on naive CD8+ T cells from blood, with Jurkat cell RNA spiked in. Subset reported: FACS-sorted CD8+CD4-CCR7+CD45RA+ naive T cells. The rearrangement uses TRBV7-9 and TRBJ2-7; either TRBD1 or TRBD2 may fit D (5 bases each). CDR3 DNA: TGTGCCAGCAGCTTTAGCGAGGACATAACCTACGAGCAGTACTTC. It is translated as CASSFSEDITYEQYF.